This is a list of T cell receptor beta chains from one sample in a study of blood T cell repertoires in COVID-19. Only in-frame clones appear in the TCRdb table, and some are missing; sequencing was by immunoSEQ multiplex PCR. This sample carries 350,000 to 450,000 clones, 80% to 90% of them seen once, and the ten largest clones take about 1.1%. Sequenced sample: PBMCs or T cells enriched from blood (not recorded which). Receptor source: a man aged 25-45 years who had recovered from COVID-19. The CDR3 runs from the conserved cysteine through the conserved F or W. Each record gives: clone size, D gene, V gene, J gene, CDR3 DNA, CDR3 protein. A D gene is named only where the DNA matches it firmly. Clone size is shown for a subset of rows, as once, few, many or a class of expanded clone.

clone_size: -
d_call: TRBD2
v_call: TRBV7-9
j_call: TRBJ2-5
cdr3_nt: TGTGCCAGCAGCCTTGGGACTAGCGGGAGTCTACCTTCTGAGACCCAGTACTTC
cdr3_aa: CASSLGTSGSLPSETQYF

clone_size: -
d_call: TRBD2
v_call: TRBV5-5
j_call: TRBJ2-3
cdr3_nt: TGTGCCAGCAGCCACAGACTAGCGGTCACAGATACGCAGTATTTT
cdr3_aa: CASSHRLAVTDTQYF

clone_size: -
d_call: -
v_call: TRBV5-1
j_call: TRBJ1-2
cdr3_nt: TGCGCCAGCAGCTCAGCGGGGATTTCTGGCTACACCTTC
cdr3_aa: CASSSAGISGYTF

clone_size: once
d_call: TRBD2
v_call: TRBV11-2
j_call: TRBJ2-5
cdr3_nt: TGTGCCAGCAGCCCGGGACTAGCGGGAGGTATGAACTTC
cdr3_aa: CASSPGLAGGMNF

clone_size: once
d_call: TRBD1
v_call: TRBV5-1
j_call: TRBJ2-1
cdr3_nt: TGCGCCAGCAGCCCCCGAATAGACAGGGTATCCGATGAGCAGTTCTTC
cdr3_aa: CASSPRIDRVSDEQFF

clone_size: -
d_call: TRBD1
v_call: TRBV5-1
j_call: TRBJ1-2
cdr3_nt: TGCGCCAGCAGCACGCCCTCCGGGACAGGGAGCTATGGCTACACCTTC
cdr3_aa: CASSTPSGTGSYGYTF

clone_size: -
d_call: TRBD2
v_call: TRBV19
j_call: TRBJ2-5
cdr3_nt: TGTGCCAGTAGTATGGGAGGGGCTGGGGTGCAAGAGACCCAGTACTTC
cdr3_aa: CASSMGGAGVQETQYF

clone_size: -
d_call: TRBD1
v_call: TRBV9
j_call: TRBJ2-1
cdr3_nt: TGTGCCAGCAACACCGGGACAGGGGTAAACAATGAGCAGTTCTTC
cdr3_aa: CASNTGTGVNNEQFF

clone_size: -
d_call: -
v_call: TRBV2
j_call: TRBJ2-2
cdr3_nt: TGTGCCAGCAGGAGTGTGTATAATGCGAACACCGGGGAGCTGTTTTTT
cdr3_aa: CASRSVYNANTGELFF

clone_size: -
d_call: -
v_call: TRBV10-3
j_call: TRBJ2-7
cdr3_nt: TGTGCCATCAGTGCGGACATCTACTACGAGCAGTACTTC
cdr3_aa: CAISADIYYEQYF

clone_size: -
d_call: TRBD1
v_call: TRBV6-4
j_call: TRBJ1-2
cdr3_nt: TGTGCCAGCAGTGACTCTTTTGGAACAGGGGGACAGGCCCTCTATGGCTACACCTTC
cdr3_aa: CASSDSFGTGGQALYGYTF

clone_size: -
d_call: -
v_call: TRBV2
j_call: TRBJ1-1
cdr3_nt: TGTGCCAGCACAGGGGAATTTAGTGAAGCTTTCTTT
cdr3_aa: CASTGEFSEAFF

clone_size: -
d_call: TRBD2
v_call: TRBV7-7
j_call: TRBJ2-2
cdr3_nt: TGTGCCAGCAGCGTGACCGGGACTAGCGGGAGGGCCACCGGGGAGCTGTTTTTT
cdr3_aa: CASSVTGTSGRATGELFF

clone_size: -
d_call: TRBD1
v_call: TRBV7-2
j_call: TRBJ2-7
cdr3_nt: TGTGCCAGCAGCTTAGTCGGGTTGGGACAGGGAGGCGGCGAGCAGTACTTC
cdr3_aa: CASSLVGLGQGGGEQYF

clone_size: -
d_call: -
v_call: TRBV3-1/TRBV3-2
j_call: TRBJ2-7
cdr3_nt: TGTGCCAGCAGCCAAGTCCTCTACGAGCAGTACTTC
cdr3_aa: CASSQVLYEQYF

clone_size: once
d_call: -
v_call: TRBV10-3
j_call: TRBJ1-1
cdr3_nt: TGTGCCATCAGTGAGTGGCTGGCGGCTGAAGCTTTCTTT
cdr3_aa: CAISEWLAAEAFF

clone_size: once
d_call: -
v_call: TRBV5-4
j_call: TRBJ1-4
cdr3_nt: TGTGCCAGCAGCAAGACAGCTGCAACTAATGAAAAACTGTTTTTT
cdr3_aa: CASSKTAATNEKLFF